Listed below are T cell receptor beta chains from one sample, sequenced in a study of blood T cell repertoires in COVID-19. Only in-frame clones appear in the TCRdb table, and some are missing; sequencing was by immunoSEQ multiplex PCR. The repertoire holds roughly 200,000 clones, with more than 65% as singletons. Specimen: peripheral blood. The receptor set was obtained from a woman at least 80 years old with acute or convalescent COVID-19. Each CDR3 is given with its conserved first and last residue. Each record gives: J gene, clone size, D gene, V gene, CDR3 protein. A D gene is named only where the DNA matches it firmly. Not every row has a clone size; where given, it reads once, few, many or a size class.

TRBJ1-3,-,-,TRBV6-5,CASSPGVAGNTIYF
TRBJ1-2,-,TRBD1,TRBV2,CASSERQGAINGYTF
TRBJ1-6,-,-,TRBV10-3,CAISKNGLRVDNSPLHF
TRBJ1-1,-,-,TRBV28,CASSAPAGVTEAFF
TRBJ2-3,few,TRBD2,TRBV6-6,CASSLSSGGVVPDTQYF
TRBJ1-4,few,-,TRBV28,CASRGEKLFF
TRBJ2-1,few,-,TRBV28,CASSLYSLEQFF
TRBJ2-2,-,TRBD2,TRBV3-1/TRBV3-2,CASSRLAGDEELFF
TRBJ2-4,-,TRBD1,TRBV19,CASSPSRTGYKNIQYF
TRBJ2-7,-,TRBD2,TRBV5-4,CATINAGLDEQYF
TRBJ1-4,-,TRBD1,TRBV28,CASRGTGGDEKLFF
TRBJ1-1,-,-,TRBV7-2,CASSSHRNTEAFF
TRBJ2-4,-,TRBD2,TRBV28,CASSFGLAVNIQYF
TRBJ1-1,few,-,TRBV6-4,CASSVTRDTEAFF
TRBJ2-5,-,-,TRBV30,CAFRDINQETQYF
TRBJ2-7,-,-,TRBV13,CASSFSPTLPSYEQYF
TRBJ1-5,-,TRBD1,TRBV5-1,CASSLVTGSNQPQHF
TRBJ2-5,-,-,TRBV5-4,CASSLVKGGETQYF
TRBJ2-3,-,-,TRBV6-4,CASSQTRGTDTQYF
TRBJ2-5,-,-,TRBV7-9,CASSLVSIETQYF
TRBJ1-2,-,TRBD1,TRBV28,CASSSTGGYGYTF
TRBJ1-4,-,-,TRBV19,CASSHTGSPNEKLFF
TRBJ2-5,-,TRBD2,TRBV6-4,CASSKSSGVQETQYF
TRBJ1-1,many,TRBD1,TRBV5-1,CASSLDRGEHLNTEAFF
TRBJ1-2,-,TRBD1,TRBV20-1,CSASGQGGPTNYGYTF
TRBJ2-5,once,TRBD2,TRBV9,CASSVVAGGSETQYF
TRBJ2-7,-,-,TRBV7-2,CASSLSSYEQYF
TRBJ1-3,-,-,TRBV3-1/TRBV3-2,CASTLYSGNTIYF
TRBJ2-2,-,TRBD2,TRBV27,CASSWEGNTGELFF
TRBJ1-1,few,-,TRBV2,CASIYGNTEAFF
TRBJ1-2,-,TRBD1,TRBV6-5,CASRPGQNYGYTF
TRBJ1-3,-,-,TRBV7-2,CASSLVVSGAGNTIYF
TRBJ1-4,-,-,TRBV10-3,CAISRGNEKLFF
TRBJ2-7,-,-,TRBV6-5,CASSLRQTSSYEQYF
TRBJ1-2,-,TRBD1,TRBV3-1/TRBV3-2,CASSQAQQGARLGGYTF
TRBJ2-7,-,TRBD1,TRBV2,CASSLLQGATYEQYF
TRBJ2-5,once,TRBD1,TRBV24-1,CATSTYGTGPQETQYF
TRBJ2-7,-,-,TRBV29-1,CSVGSQGVYEQYF
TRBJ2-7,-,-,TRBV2,CASSEGQVMLYEQYF
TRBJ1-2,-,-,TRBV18,CASSPEGGNSEGYTF